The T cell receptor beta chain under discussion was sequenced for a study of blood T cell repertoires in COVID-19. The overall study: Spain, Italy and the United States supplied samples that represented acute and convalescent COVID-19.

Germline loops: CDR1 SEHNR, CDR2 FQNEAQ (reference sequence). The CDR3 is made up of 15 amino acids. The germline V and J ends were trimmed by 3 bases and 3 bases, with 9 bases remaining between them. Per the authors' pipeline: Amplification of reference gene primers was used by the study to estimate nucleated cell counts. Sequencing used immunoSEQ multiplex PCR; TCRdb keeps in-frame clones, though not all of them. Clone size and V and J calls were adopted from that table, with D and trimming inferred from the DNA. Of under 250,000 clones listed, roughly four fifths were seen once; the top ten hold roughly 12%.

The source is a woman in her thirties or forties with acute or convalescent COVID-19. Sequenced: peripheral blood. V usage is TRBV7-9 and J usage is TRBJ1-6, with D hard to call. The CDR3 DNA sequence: TGTGCCAGCAGCTTCTACGACATCTATAATTCACCCCTCCACTTT. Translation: CASSFYDIYNSPLHF.